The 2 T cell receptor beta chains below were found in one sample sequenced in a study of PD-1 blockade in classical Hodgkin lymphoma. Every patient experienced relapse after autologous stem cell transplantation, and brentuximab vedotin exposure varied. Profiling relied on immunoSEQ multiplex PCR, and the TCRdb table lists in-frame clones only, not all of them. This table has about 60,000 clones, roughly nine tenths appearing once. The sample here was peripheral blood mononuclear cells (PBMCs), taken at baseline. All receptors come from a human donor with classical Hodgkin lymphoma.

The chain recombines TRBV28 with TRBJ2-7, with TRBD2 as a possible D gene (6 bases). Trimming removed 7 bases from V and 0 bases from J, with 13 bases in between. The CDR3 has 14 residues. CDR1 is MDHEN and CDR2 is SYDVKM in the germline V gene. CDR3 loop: CASTTFGSSYEQYF. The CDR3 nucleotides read TGTGCCAGCACTACCTTCGGGAGCTCCTACGAGCAGTACTTC.

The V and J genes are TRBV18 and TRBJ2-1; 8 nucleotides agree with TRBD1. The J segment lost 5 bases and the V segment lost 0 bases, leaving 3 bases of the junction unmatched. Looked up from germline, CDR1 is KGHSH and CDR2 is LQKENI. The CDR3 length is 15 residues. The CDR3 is CASSPPDRVNNEQFF. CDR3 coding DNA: TGTGCCAGCTCACCACCGGACAGGGTTAACAATGAGCAGTTCTTC.